This passage covers 27 T cell receptor beta chains from one sample sequenced in a study of beta chain features in type 1 diabetes. Expressed TCRB transcripts were sequenced, since all the RNA that had been isolated was reverse transcribed. The repertoire was sequenced with immunoSEQ multiplex PCR; TCRdb's copy has only in-frame clones and lacks some. The sample holds under 800,000 clones; around 15% are singletons and the top ten take about 0.093%. Source material: naive CD4+ T cells from blood. The receptor source for this set is a young man in good health.

The rearrangement joins TRBV19 to TRBJ2-1; D not resolved. This CDR3 spans 14 amino acids. The germline gives CDR1 LNHDA, CDR2 SQIVND (reference sequence). V lost 1 base and J 4 bases, leaving 8 bases between the germline ends. CDR3 nucleotide sequence: TGTGCCAGTAGTATAGGAAGGATTTACAATGAGCAGTTCTTC. Amino acids: CASSIGRIYNEQFF.

The V and J genes are TRBV5-4 and TRBJ2-1, with unresolved D. Looked up from germline, CDR1 is SGHNT and CDR2 is YYREEE (reference sequence). CDR3 length equals 15 residues. V gave up 1 base and J gave up 2 bases, with 10 bases separating them. This CDR3 reads CASSLFHSTYNEQFF. CDR3 in DNA: TGTGCCAGCAGCTTGTTCCATTCCACCTACAATGAGCAGTTCTTC. The complete variable domain, with remaining parts taken from reference TRBV5-4 and TRBJ2-1, reads ETGVTQSPTHLIKTRGQQVTLRCSSQSGHNTVSWYQQALGQGPQFIFQYYREEENGRGNFPPRFSGLQFPNYSSELNVNALELDDSALYLCASSLFHSTYNEQFFGPGTRLTVL.

The table lists this clone with a few counts. The chain links TRBV5-4 to TRBJ1-1, with D hard to call. V was shortened by 2 bases and J by 0 bases, with 8 bases between the two germline ends. The germline V gene encodes CDR1 SGHNT and CDR2 YYREEE (reference sequence). The CDR3 extends over 14 amino acids. The CDR3 DNA reads TGTGCCAGCAGCTTTGGGTTCATGAACACTGAAGCTTTCTTT. It codes for CASSFGFMNTEAFF.

The chain is built from TRBV11-2 and TRBJ2-1; TRBD2 is a possible D gene (5 bases). The germline V gene encodes CDR1 SGHAT and CDR2 FQNNGV. The length of the CDR3 is 17 residues. The ends were cut back, 2 bases at V and 4 bases at J, with 18 bases in the middle. CDR3 residues: CASSLSVSSGIYNEQFF. CDR3 nucleotide sequence: TGTGCCAGCAGCTTATCGGTTTCCAGCGGAATATACAATGAGCAGTTCTTC.

The chain carries TRBV7-9 and TRBJ1-1; D gene ambiguous. The CDR3 covers 11 residues. V was cut by 7 bases and J by 6 bases, with 9 bases left in between. Looked up from germline, CDR1 is SEHNR and CDR2 is FQNEAQ (reference sequence). DNA of the CDR3: TGTGCCAGCACCGAGGGTCCTGAAGCTTTCTTT. Protein sequence: CASTEGPEAFF.

This clone occurred a few times. The V gene is TRBV30, the J gene TRBJ1-5, with D unclear. The V gene's germline CDR1 is GTSNPN and CDR2 SVGIG (reference sequence). The V and J ends lost 2 bases and 2 bases respectively, with 13 bases between them. This CDR3 region has 15 residues. The CDR3 here is CAWSTGLGGNQPQHF. In DNA form, the CDR3 reads TGTGCCTGGAGTACCGGGTTAGGTGGCAATCAGCCCCAGCATTTT.

The genes are TRBV5-1 and TRBJ1-1, with 9 bases aligning to TRBD1. Germline lookup yields CDR1 SGHRS and CDR2 YFSETQ. V shed 2 bases and J 6 bases; nucleotides not matched to a gene: 2. CDR3 length equals 13 residues. The CDR3: CASSFGDRAEAFF. The CDR3 DNA sequence: TGCGCCAGCAGCTTCGGGGACAGGGCTGAAGCTTTCTTT.

About this clone itself: Since no conserved phenylalanine or tryptophan closes the CDR3, a read error is the likely cause. It is unclear where the CDR3 begins or ends on the DNA, so no DNA is shown, and the CDR3 is as TCRdb lists it. The chain uses TRBV20-1 and TRBJ1-2. The CDR3 is made up of 11 amino acids, end residues included. Germline V CDR1 and CDR2: DFQATT, SNEGSKA (reference sequence). This CDR3 is CSASAGSLWSP.

The table lists this clone with a few counts. The rearrangement joins TRBV21-1 to TRBJ2-7; the table's D gene call, TRBD1, was not cross checked with the DNA. TRBV21-1 is labeled a pseudogene. CDR3 length equals 14 residues. CDR3 residues: CASSKPGVSYEQYF. The CDR3 DNA is TGTGCCAGCAGCAAACCAGGGGTTTCCTACGAGCAGTACTTC.

The sample holds a few counts of this clone. The chain carries TRBV5-1 and TRBJ2-1; 9 nucleotides match TRBD1. J lost 9 bases, V lost 1 base, and 2 bases had no gene match. Looked up from germline, CDR1 is SGHRS and CDR2 is YFSETQ. The CDR3 spans 13 residues. The CDR3 coding sequence is TGCGCCAGCAGCTTGACAGGGGGCTTTGAGCAGTTCTTC. Amino acids: CASSLTGGFEQFF.

The chain carries TRBV7-9 and TRBJ2-2; a possible D gene is TRBD2 (6 bases). This CDR3 contains 15 residues. CDR1 is SEHNR and CDR2 is FQNEAQ in the germline V gene (reference sequence). Trimming took off 4 bases at V and 0 bases at J, with 9 bases between the two ends. In nucleotides, the CDR3 is TGTGCCAGCAGCTCACGCGGGGCGAACACCGGGGAGCTGTTTTTT. It specifies CASSSRGANTGELFF.

This clone has just a few counts. V gene TRBV29-1 combines with J gene TRBJ1-3, with D perhaps matching TRBD1 (5 bases). This CDR3 comprises 14 residues. CDR1 SQVTM and CDR2 ANQGSEA come from the germline V gene. V lost 6 bases and J lost 2, with 14 bases in between. CDR3 in amino acids: CSVTAGTAGNTIYF. The CDR3 DNA reads TGCAGCGTCACAGCTGGGACCGCTGGAAACACCATATATTTT.

The CDR3 loop reads CASTRQFDTEAFF. DNA for the CDR3: TGCGCCAGCACCCGACAGTTCGACACTGAAGCTTTCTTT. The genes are TRBV5-1 and TRBJ1-1, with D possibly matching TRBD1 (5 bases). The CDR3 is 13 residues long. Trimming removed 6 bases at V and 3 bases at J, with 12 bases between. The germline CDR1 and CDR2 sequences are SGHRS and YFSETQ.

The chain combines TRBV7-9 with TRBJ1-2, with D perhaps TRBD1 (6 bases). Trimming cost V 7 bases and J 3 bases, with 21 bases left between them. CDR1 is SEHNR and CDR2 is FQNEAQ in the germline V gene (reference sequence). CDR3 length: 16 amino acids. CDR3 bases: TGTGCCAGCAACGTCACCCCCCTCAAGGGGGACTATGGCTACACCTTC. The encoded protein is CASNVTPLKGDYGYTF.

This clone was detected a few times. The V and J genes are TRBV18 and TRBJ1-1, with D possibly TRBD1 on 6 matching bases. CDR1 and CDR2 from the germline V gene are KGHSH and LQKENI. Trimming removed 6 bases at V and 2 bases at J, with 16 bases between. This CDR3 comprises 15 residues. Here the CDR3 DNA reads TGTGCCAGCTCCCCCCGGACAGATTCAAACACTGAAGCTTTCTTT. Protein: CASSPRTDSNTEAFF.

The V gene is TRBV28, the J gene TRBJ1-2; D gene uncertain. Trimming pared 1 base from V and 4 bases from J, leaving 4 bases between. Germline V gene lookup returns CDR1 MDHEN and CDR2 SYDVKM. The CDR3 has 12 amino acids. The CDR3 coding sequence is TGTGCCAGCAGTTTATCCCTCTATGGCTACACCTTC. This codes for CASSLSLYGYTF.

The CDR3 protein is CASRGQGSNYGYTF. The CDR3 nucleotides are TGCGCCAGCAGAGGACAGGGATCTAACTATGGCTACACCTTC. The J gene is TRBJ1-2, the V gene TRBV4-3; TRBD1 agrees at 8 bases. The CDR3 has 14 residues. Germline lookup yields CDR1 LGHNA and CDR2 YSLEER. The trim removed 6 bases at V and 0 bases at J, leaving 3 bases unmatched.

V usage is TRBV7-6 and J usage is TRBJ1-1; TRBD1 might be the D (5 bases). The CDR3 contains 15 residues. CDR1 and CDR2 (germline): SGHVS, FNYEAQ. The V and J ends lost 0 bases and 6 bases respectively, with 14 bases between them. CDR3: CASSLANQGVAEAFF. CDR3 in DNA: TGTGCCAGCAGCTTAGCCAACCAGGGTGTCGCTGAAGCTTTCTTT.

The chain combines TRBV18 with TRBJ1-6; 11 nucleotides line up with TRBD1. In germline, CDR1 is KGHSH, CDR2 LQKENI. This CDR3 comprises 15 residues. V trimming: 5 bases; J trimming: 7 bases; junction bases outside the gene matches: 4. CDR3 DNA sequence: TGTGCCAGCTCAACAGGGACAGGGGGGAATTCACCCCTCCACTTT. Translating it yields CASSTGTGGNSPLHF.

This clone was detected a few times. This chain links TRBV4-1 with TRBJ1-2, with TRBD1 matching over 7 bases. CDR1 MGHRA and CDR2 YSYEKL come from the germline V gene. CDR3 size: 14 residues. After removal of 3 bases from V and 4 bases from J, the junction contained 5 bases not matched to a gene. DNA for the CDR3: TGCGCCAGCAGCCAGGCAGGGGGATTCTATGGCTACACCTTC. Its protein is CASSQAGGFYGYTF.

This rearrangement joins TRBV29-1 to TRBJ1-1; D is unresolved. The germline CDR1 and CDR2 sequences are SQVTM and ANQGSEA. Trimming removed 4 bases at V and 0 bases at J, with 15 bases between. The CDR3 contains 15 residues. The CDR3 loop reads CSVAALRWMNTEAFF. The CDR3 bases are TGCAGCGTTGCTGCCTTAAGATGGATGAACACTGAAGCTTTCTTT.

This chain uses TRBV5-1 with TRBJ2-7; D remains ambiguous. Trimming left V 1 base short and J 6 bases short, with 5 bases between. The CDR3 extends over 11 amino acids. The germline gives CDR1 SGHRS, CDR2 YFSETQ. The CDR3 nucleotides are TGCGCCAGCAGCTTGTCATCCGAGCAGTACTTC. Protein product: CASSLSSEQYF.

This clone was found a few times. The chain carries TRBV6-1 and TRBJ1-6, with no clear D. The germline CDR1 and CDR2 sequences are MNHNS and SASEGT. Trimming took off 0 bases at V and 10 bases at J, with 10 bases between the two ends. The CDR3 covers 14 residues. The DNA of the CDR3 is TGTGCCAGCAGTGAAGCGGGAATAGGGTCACCCCTCCACTTT. The encoded protein is CASSEAGIGSPLHF.

This rearrangement joins TRBV28 to TRBJ1-1, with D tentatively TRBD1 (5 bases). Per germline, CDR1 MDHEN and CDR2 SYDVKM. The CDR3 is 15 residues long. V was pared by 4 bases and J by 6 bases, with 18 bases between. The CDR3 sequence is CASSSRGQGLSEAFF. The CDR3 DNA is TGTGCCAGCAGTTCTAGGGGCCAGGGTCTGTCTGAAGCTTTCTTT.

The V and J genes are TRBV19 and TRBJ1-5; D possibly corresponds to TRBD1 (5 bases). There are 15 residues in the CDR3. Trimming stripped 7 bases from V and 3 bases from J, with 16 bases between. Germline loops: CDR1 LNHDA, CDR2 SQIVND (reference sequence). The CDR3 here is CASKGVGANNQPQHF. The CDR3 DNA reads TGTGCCAGTAAAGGCGTAGGGGCCAACAATCAGCCCCAGCATTTT.

This clone was counted only a few times. The gene calls are TRBV28 and TRBJ1-5; 7 nucleotides line up with TRBD1. Germline CDR1 MDHEN, CDR2 SYDVKM. The CDR3 is made up of 15 amino acids. V shed 6 bases, J shed 4 bases, and the junction held 9 bases outside the gene matches. The CDR3 DNA reads TGTGCCAGCAGGTACCAGGGGGTGCGAAATCAGCCCCAGCATTTT. It encodes CASRYQGVRNQPQHF.

The chain uses TRBV2 and TRBJ1-2, with TRBD1 as a possible D gene (6 bases). The CDR3 length is 13 residues. The germline V gene encodes CDR1 SNHLY and CDR2 FYNNEI. The V gene lost 8 bases and the J gene lost 5 bases, with 15 bases spanning the gap. The CDR3 loop reads CASGGGFRYGYTF. The CDR3 region has the DNA TGTGCCAGCGGAGGGGGTTTTAGGTATGGCTACACCTTC.